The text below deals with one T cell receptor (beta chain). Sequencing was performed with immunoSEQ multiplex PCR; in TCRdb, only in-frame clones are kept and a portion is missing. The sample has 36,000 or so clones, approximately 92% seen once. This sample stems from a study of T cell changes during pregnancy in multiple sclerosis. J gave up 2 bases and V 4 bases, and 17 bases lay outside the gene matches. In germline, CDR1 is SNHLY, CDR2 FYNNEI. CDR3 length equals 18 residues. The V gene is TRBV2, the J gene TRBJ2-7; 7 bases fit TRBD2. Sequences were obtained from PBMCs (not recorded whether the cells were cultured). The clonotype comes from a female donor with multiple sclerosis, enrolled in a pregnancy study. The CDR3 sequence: CASSAWGGRAKETYEQYF. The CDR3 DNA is TGTGCCAGCAGTGCTTGGGGGGGGAGAGCCAAAGAAACCTACGAGCAGTACTTC.